This T cell receptor beta chain was obtained from a study of metastatic and nonmetastatic thyroid tumors. Turning to the study itself: For malignant and benign thyroid patients, tumor or nodule tissue and blood were the sources whose repertoires were compared.

Patients underwent thyroid surgery, and none had received any treatment before it. General study points: Across blood and tumor, TCR beta diversity in malignant thyroid tumors was reportedly significantly higher than in benign nodules.

This clone was recorded many times. The antigen is unknown. Authors' analysis steps: Variation in CDR3 across clinicopathological groups served as the basis for constructing a distant-metastasis classifier in papillary thyroid cancer. TCRdb re-called the PCR reads through MiXCR. TCRdb's processing, not the authors', yielded these V and J calls. The sample carries roughly 18,000 clones, around a quarter recorded once. The sample comprised tumor tissue. This TCR came from a female donor with papillary thyroid cancer or a benign thyroid nodule (not recorded which). Some clones in this sample may be carry-over from other donors' samples.

The CDR3 region has the DNA TGTGCCAGCAGCTCCTATGGACTAGCGGATGACAATGAGCAGTTCTTC. Translation: CASSSYGLADDNEQFF. The chain couples TRBV6-5 to TRBJ2-1, with 10 bases lining up with TRBD2. The V segment lost 6 bases and the J segment 5 bases; nucleotides outside the gene matches: 10. CDR1 and CDR2 (germline): MNHEY, SVGAGI. This CDR3 has 16 amino acids.